Listed below are T cell receptor beta chains from one sample, sequenced in a study of OX40 agonist ivuxolimab in advanced cancers. Some clones are missing from TCRdb's copy, which holds only in-frame ones; the method was immunoSEQ multiplex PCR. This table holds 50,000 to 65,000 clones, 81% found once. Material: CD4+ or CD8+ T cells sorted from blood, obtained in a trial of the OX40 agonist ivuxolimab. The receptors shown here come from an adult with an advanced solid tumor such as melanoma, head and neck, liver or kidney cancer. Each CDR3 is given with its conserved first and last residue. Fields, in order: CDR3 length, clone size, V gene, J gene, D gene, CDR3 DNA, CDR3 protein. The D gene is left open where the match is weak. Clone size is given for some rows only: seen once, a few or many times, or a class if the clone is expanded.

CDR3 length: 15
clone size: .
V gene: TRBV19
J gene: TRBJ1-4
D gene: TRBD1
CDR3 DNA: TGTGCCAGTAGCCATTGGACAGGGCAGAGTGAAAAACTGTTTTTT
CDR3 protein: CASSHWTGQSEKLFF

CDR3 length: 13
clone size: .
V gene: TRBV6-1
J gene: TRBJ1-5
D gene: .
CDR3 DNA: TGTGCCAGCAGTTCCGAACTTAATCAGCCCCAGCATTTT
CDR3 protein: CASSSELNQPQHF

CDR3 length: 13
clone size: once
V gene: TRBV7-9
J gene: TRBJ1-1
D gene: .
CDR3 DNA: TGTGCCAGCAGCTTAGCGGTAAGCACTGAAGCTTTCTTT
CDR3 protein: CASSLAVSTEAFF

CDR3 length: 15
clone size: .
V gene: TRBV2
J gene: TRBJ2-2
D gene: .
CDR3 DNA: TGTGCCAGTTCATGGAGGGGGATAATTACCGGGGAGCTGTTTTTT
CDR3 protein: CASSWRGIITGELFF

CDR3 length: 13
clone size: .
V gene: TRBV5-5
J gene: TRBJ1-2
D gene: .
CDR3 DNA: TGTGCCAGCAGCTTGACCCCAGGCAGTGGCTACACCTTC
CDR3 protein: CASSLTPGSGYTF

CDR3 length: 13
clone size: .
V gene: TRBV7-9
J gene: TRBJ2-7
D gene: .
CDR3 DNA: TGTGCCAGCAGCTTAACTTCGCCGGACGAGCAGTACTTC
CDR3 protein: CASSLTSPDEQYF

CDR3 length: 14
clone size: .
V gene: TRBV6-5
J gene: TRBJ2-3
D gene: .
CDR3 DNA: TGTGCCAGCAGCGGAGTAGCGGCGGTCGCTACGCAGTATTTT
CDR3 protein: CASSGVAAVATQYF

CDR3 length: 10
clone size: .
V gene: TRBV20-1
J gene: TRBJ2-7
D gene: .
CDR3 DNA: TGCAGTGCCTACAACTACGAGCAGTACTTC
CDR3 protein: CSAYNYEQYF

CDR3 length: 15
clone size: .
V gene: TRBV27
J gene: TRBJ2-3
D gene: .
CDR3 DNA: TGTGCCAGCACTCGGGTCGGGATTTACACAGATACGCAGTATTTT
CDR3 protein: CASTRVGIYTDTQYF

CDR3 length: 16
clone size: .
V gene: TRBV6-4
J gene: TRBJ2-5
D gene: TRBD2
CDR3 DNA: TGTGCCAGCATCCCACGGAACGGGGGGGCCCAAGAGACCCAGTACTTC
CDR3 protein: CASIPRNGGAQETQYF

CDR3 length: 11
clone size: once
V gene: TRBV5-4
J gene: TRBJ2-7
D gene: .
CDR3 DNA: TGTGCCAGCAGCTTGTATTACGAGCAGTACTTC
CDR3 protein: CASSLYYEQYF

CDR3 length: 14
clone size: .
V gene: TRBV6-5
J gene: TRBJ1-3
D gene: .
CDR3 DNA: TGTGCCAGCAGTTACGGGAACTCTGGAAACACCATATATTTT
CDR3 protein: CASSYGNSGNTIYF

CDR3 length: 12
clone size: .
V gene: TRBV25-1
J gene: TRBJ1-2
D gene: TRBD1
CDR3 DNA: TGTGCCAGCAGACAGGGGGACTATGGCTACACCTTC
CDR3 protein: CASRQGDYGYTF

CDR3 length: 15
clone size: .
V gene: TRBV16
J gene: TRBJ1-2
D gene: TRBD1
CDR3 DNA: TGTGCCAGCAGCCACGACAGGGTGGCCCCCTATGGCTACACCTTC
CDR3 protein: CASSHDRVAPYGYTF

CDR3 length: 14
clone size: .
V gene: TRBV2
J gene: TRBJ2-5
D gene: TRBD2
CDR3 DNA: TGTGCCAGCAGTACTGGACTAGCGGGGGAGACCCAGTACTTC
CDR3 protein: CASSTGLAGETQYF

CDR3 length: 18
clone size: .
V gene: TRBV4-3
J gene: TRBJ2-3
D gene: TRBD2
CDR3 DNA: TGCGCCAGCAGCCGAGACGCGCCCGGGGGGGGCTCGACAGATACGCAGTATTTT
CDR3 protein: CASSRDAPGGGSTDTQYF

CDR3 length: 13
clone size: few
V gene: TRBV19
J gene: TRBJ1-1
D gene: .
CDR3 DNA: TGTGCCAGCGCCAGGGTGGTGAACACTGAAGCTTTCTTT
CDR3 protein: CASARVVNTEAFF

CDR3 length: 15
clone size: .
V gene: TRBV11-2
J gene: TRBJ1-6
D gene: TRBD1
CDR3 DNA: TGTGCCAGCAGCCTAGGGACAGCTCAAGGGTCACCCCTCCACTTT
CDR3 protein: CASSLGTAQGSPLHF

CDR3 length: 13
clone size: .
V gene: TRBV5-1
J gene: TRBJ2-2
D gene: .
CDR3 DNA: TGCGCCAGCAGCTTGGACGGAGCCGGGGAGCTGTTTTTT
CDR3 protein: CASSLDGAGELFF

CDR3 length: 13
clone size: many
V gene: TRBV10-1
J gene: TRBJ1-5
D gene: .
CDR3 DNA: TGCGCCAGCAGCCCTAGCTGGGGTCAGCCCCAGCATTTT
CDR3 protein: CASSPSWGQPQHF

CDR3 length: 15
clone size: .
V gene: TRBV9
J gene: TRBJ2-5
D gene: .
CDR3 DNA: TGTGCCAGCAGCGTTGCTAGCGCCACTCAAGAGACCCAGTACTTC
CDR3 protein: CASSVASATQETQYF

CDR3 length: 15
clone size: .
V gene: TRBV5-1
J gene: TRBJ2-3
D gene: .
CDR3 DNA: TGCGCCAGCAGCTCCTTGGGGGATGGGGCAGATACGCAGTATTTT
CDR3 protein: CASSSLGDGADTQYF

CDR3 length: 12
clone size: .
V gene: TRBV5-4
J gene: TRBJ1-2
D gene: .
CDR3 DNA: TGTGCCAGCAGCCCTAGACCGGGGGCAATCACCTTC
CDR3 protein: CASSPRPGAITF

CDR3 length: 15
clone size: .
V gene: TRBV7-9
J gene: TRBJ2-1
D gene: TRBD2
CDR3 DNA: TGTGCCAGCAGTCGGACTAGCGGGGTTCGGAATGAGCAGTTCTTC
CDR3 protein: CASSRTSGVRNEQFF

CDR3 length: 14
clone size: .
V gene: TRBV6-1
J gene: TRBJ2-5
D gene: TRBD2
CDR3 DNA: TGTGCCAGCAGCTCTAGCGGGGGGACGGAGACCCAGTACTTC
CDR3 protein: CASSSSGGTETQYF

CDR3 length: 16
clone size: .
V gene: TRBV11-2
J gene: TRBJ2-7
D gene: .
CDR3 DNA: TGTGCCAGCAGGGATAGGGGTGGGGCCTCCTCCTACGAGCAGTACTTC
CDR3 protein: CASRDRGGASSYEQYF

CDR3 length: 15
clone size: .
V gene: TRBV7-9
J gene: TRBJ2-7
D gene: .
CDR3 DNA: TGTGCCAGCAGCCCCCAGACAGGAATGGGAAACGAGCAGTACTTC
CDR3 protein: CASSPQTGMGNEQYF

CDR3 length: 15
clone size: .
V gene: TRBV9
J gene: TRBJ2-2
D gene: TRBD1
CDR3 DNA: TGTGCCAGCAGCGTGGGGACAGGGTACACCGGGGAGCTGTTTTTT
CDR3 protein: CASSVGTGYTGELFF

CDR3 length: 16
clone size: .
V gene: TRBV5-4
J gene: TRBJ1-6
D gene: .
CDR3 DNA: TGTGCCAGCAGCTCTACTCCTTGGCAGACTAATTCACCCCTCCACTTT
CDR3 protein: CASSSTPWQTNSPLHF

CDR3 length: 12
clone size: .
V gene: TRBV19
J gene: TRBJ2-3
D gene: .
CDR3 DNA: TGTGCCAGTAGTTTCACCACAGATACGCAGTATTTT
CDR3 protein: CASSFTTDTQYF

CDR3 length: 16
clone size: .
V gene: TRBV7-7
J gene: TRBJ2-1
D gene: .
CDR3 DNA: TGTGCCAGCAGCCGGTTTGGGGCAGGGAGCTCCGATGAGCAGTTCTTC
CDR3 protein: CASSRFGAGSSDEQFF

CDR3 length: 15
clone size: .
V gene: TRBV18
J gene: TRBJ2-3
D gene: TRBD2
CDR3 DNA: TGTGCCAGCTCACAGACTAGCGGGGGGACAGATACGCAGTATTTT
CDR3 protein: CASSQTSGGTDTQYF

CDR3 length: 17
clone size: .
V gene: TRBV5-6
J gene: TRBJ2-3
D gene: TRBD2
CDR3 DNA: TGTGCCAGCAAGACCGGGACTAGCGTATATAGCACAGATACGCAGTATTTT
CDR3 protein: CASKTGTSVYSTDTQYF

CDR3 length: 13
clone size: .
V gene: TRBV30
J gene: TRBJ2-2
D gene: .
CDR3 DNA: TGTGCCTGGCGCGGAGTAGCTCGGGGGGAGCTGTTTTTT
CDR3 protein: CAWRGVARGELFF

CDR3 length: 12
clone size: .
V gene: TRBV5-1
J gene: TRBJ1-2
D gene: .
CDR3 DNA: TGCGCCAGCAGCTCACAGGGAGATGGCTACACCTTC
CDR3 protein: CASSSQGDGYTF

CDR3 length: 13
clone size: .
V gene: TRBV2
J gene: TRBJ2-7
D gene: .
CDR3 DNA: TGTGCCAGCAGTCCTCCAGGCATTGACGAGCAGTACTTC
CDR3 protein: CASSPPGIDEQYF

CDR3 length: 13
clone size: .
V gene: TRBV6-5
J gene: TRBJ2-2
D gene: .
CDR3 DNA: TGTGCCAACAGCTGGGGTCTAGCCGGGGAGCTGTTTTTT
CDR3 protein: CANSWGLAGELFF

CDR3 length: 14
clone size: .
V gene: TRBV7-9
J gene: TRBJ2-1
D gene: .
CDR3 DNA: TGTGCCAGCAGCTTAGATCAGGGTTGGAATGAGCAGTTCTTC
CDR3 protein: CASSLDQGWNEQFF

CDR3 length: 13
clone size: .
V gene: TRBV9
J gene: TRBJ2-7
D gene: .
CDR3 DNA: TGTGCCAGCAGCATCGGGAGCTCATCCGAGCAGTACTTC
CDR3 protein: CASSIGSSSEQYF

CDR3 length: 16
clone size: .
V gene: TRBV2
J gene: TRBJ2-1
D gene: TRBD1
CDR3 DNA: TGTGCCAGCATGCACGGCAGGGGGTCCCTATACAATGAGCAGTTCTTC
CDR3 protein: CASMHGRGSLYNEQFF

CDR3 length: 15
clone size: .
V gene: TRBV7-6
J gene: TRBJ1-4
D gene: .
CDR3 DNA: TGTGCCAGCAGCCATCCGGTGAAGGGTGGTGAAAAACTGTTTTTT
CDR3 protein: CASSHPVKGGEKLFF

CDR3 length: 12
clone size: once
V gene: TRBV2
J gene: TRBJ1-1
D gene: .
CDR3 DNA: TGTGCCGGACGAGGAGACAGATCTGAAGCTTTCTTT
CDR3 protein: CAGRGDRSEAFF

CDR3 length: 16
clone size: few
V gene: TRBV14
J gene: TRBJ2-3
D gene: TRBD1
CDR3 DNA: TGTGCCAGCAGCCCCACTGGGCAGGGGGCTGCAGATACGCAGTATTTT
CDR3 protein: CASSPTGQGAADTQYF

CDR3 length: 16
clone size: .
V gene: TRBV11-2
J gene: TRBJ2-7
D gene: TRBD2
CDR3 DNA: TGTGCCAGCAGCCGCGCGGCGTCGGGGAGGGAATACGAGCAGTACTTC
CDR3 protein: CASSRAASGREYEQYF

CDR3 length: 13
clone size: .
V gene: TRBV7-9
J gene: TRBJ1-1
D gene: .
CDR3 DNA: TGTGCCAGCAGCTTAGTAGCCAGCTATGAAGCTTTCTTT
CDR3 protein: CASSLVASYEAFF

CDR3 length: 14
clone size: .
V gene: TRBV14
J gene: TRBJ1-1
D gene: .
CDR3 DNA: TGTGCCAGCAGGGTCGTCGGGATTAACACTGAAGCTTTCTTT
CDR3 protein: CASRVVGINTEAFF

CDR3 length: 15
clone size: few
V gene: TRBV19
J gene: TRBJ2-1
D gene: .
CDR3 DNA: TGTGCCAGTAGTATCCCCAAGGGGACGGGCAATGAGCAGTTCTTC
CDR3 protein: CASSIPKGTGNEQFF

CDR3 length: 14
clone size: once
V gene: TRBV6-5
J gene: TRBJ1-6
D gene: .
CDR3 DNA: TGTGCCAGCACTCGAGGGGAACTTAATTCACCCCTCCACTTT
CDR3 protein: CASTRGELNSPLHF

CDR3 length: 16
clone size: .
V gene: TRBV5-1
J gene: TRBJ1-1
D gene: .
CDR3 DNA: TGCGCCAGCAGCCAACTTGGGGCAGGTCGGGGAACTGAAGCTTTCTTT
CDR3 protein: CASSQLGAGRGTEAFF

CDR3 length: 16
clone size: .
V gene: TRBV4-1
J gene: TRBJ1-1
D gene: .
CDR3 DNA: TGCGCCAGCAGCCAAAGGACCGAGGGCCGGAACACTGAAGCTTTCTTT
CDR3 protein: CASSQRTEGRNTEAFF

CDR3 length: 15
clone size: .
V gene: TRBV12-2
J gene: TRBJ2-3
D gene: .
CDR3 DNA: TGTGCAAGTCGCGGGGGACTAGCGGGCACAGATACGCAGTATTTT
CDR3 protein: CASRGGLAGTDTQYF

CDR3 length: 19
clone size: .
V gene: TRBV30
J gene: TRBJ1-2
D gene: TRBD1
CDR3 DNA: TGTGCCTGCCTCAGGGAGGGGGCTCCTCTTCTTCCTCCTAACTATGGCTACACCTTC
CDR3 protein: CACLREGAPLLPPNYGYTF

CDR3 length: 17
clone size: .
V gene: TRBV19
J gene: TRBJ2-3
D gene: TRBD2
CDR3 DNA: TGTGCCAGTAGTTCCGGACTAGCGGGGTACCCCACAGATACGCAGTATTTT
CDR3 protein: CASSSGLAGYPTDTQYF

CDR3 length: 14
clone size: .
V gene: TRBV2
J gene: TRBJ2-5
D gene: TRBD1
CDR3 DNA: TGTGCCAGCAGCCGGGACAGGGCTCAAGAGACCCAGTACTTC
CDR3 protein: CASSRDRAQETQYF

CDR3 length: 17
clone size: .
V gene: TRBV7-8
J gene: TRBJ1-1
D gene: .
CDR3 DNA: TGTGCCAGCAGCTTAGCGAGAGAGGGGCTATTGAACACTGAAGCTTTCTTT
CDR3 protein: CASSLAREGLLNTEAFF

CDR3 length: 15
clone size: .
V gene: TRBV19
J gene: TRBJ1-5
D gene: .
CDR3 DNA: TGTGCCAGTAGTAGAACCAGGGGTGGCAATCAGCCCCAGCATTTT
CDR3 protein: CASSRTRGGNQPQHF

CDR3 length: 14
clone size: .
V gene: TRBV10-3
J gene: TRBJ1-2
D gene: .
CDR3 DNA: TGTGCCATCAGTGAGTCGAGGACTTCCTATGGCTACACCTTC
CDR3 protein: CAISESRTSYGYTF